The sequence of this T cell receptor beta chain was determined in a study of beta chain features in type 1 diabetes listed by TCRdb under 2018. For context, the study as a whole: Patients and healthy donors did not differ in mean age, gender distribution, total cell number or subset yield. A total of under 120,000,000 sorted cells were examined across all samples, and RNA yield correlated strongly with the number of cells per subset. In the study, TCRB repertoires of sorted circulating CD4+ T cell subsets from recently diagnosed type 1 diabetes patients were compared with those of matched healthy donors. Regulatory and stem cell-like memory subsets were isolated from only 8 patients and roughly eight healthy donors, whereas naive and central memory subsets came from all 30 or so donors.

The germline ends are 7 bases apart after V is trimmed by 7 bases and J by 3 bases. The germline V gene (reference sequence) specifies GTSNPN as CDR1 and SVGIG as CDR2. Taken from cysteine to phenylalanine, the CDR3 has 10 residues. The retained sequence is limited to the CDR3, 30 bases, with the frame set at the first base. The paper's findings and limits, for the study overall: In all four CD4+ subsets, TCRB CDR3 length was moderately but significantly shorter in type 1 diabetes patients. Naive, central memory and regulatory TCRB repertoires appeared to be more alike among patients than among healthy donors. Fewer insertions and more nucleotide deletions at VDJ recombination sites were observed in patients with type 1 diabetes, implying thymic rearrangement abnormalities. Shorter templates might have been favored by PCR, but patient and control samples were amplified and corrected together, so both groups would have been affected equally by any skew. Only small numbers of individuals were included in the HLA sub-analyses, which left unresolved whether HLA type had any influence on TCRB rearrangement. Because cDNA rather than genomic DNA was sequenced, highly expressing activated cells could have been over-represented, although no difference in activation and CD3 levels was found between groups.

This clone has a handful of counts. It lacks a known antigen. Base qualities are not at hand, and no much larger clone is one base apart. The High Capacity cDNA Reverse Transcription Kit was used to reverse transcribe all of the isolated RNA, meaning that expressed TCRB transcripts were what got sequenced. Deep immunoSEQ sequencing was applied to naive, central memory and regulatory T cell samples, giving an average of about 3.4 million total reads per sample. After sorted cells were lysed in RLT buffer, RNA was extracted with DNase-treated RNeasy Micro or Mini kits, with the choice depending on cell number. To prevent cross-contamination, every cell subset was processed on its own, while patient and healthy donor samples were processed together. Using the immunoSEQ multiplex PCR, TCRB sequences were amplified from cDNA into 87-bp fragments spanning the CDR3 region. Sequencing of the amplicons was done on the Illumina HiSeq platform. Per the original workflow: PCR bias was computationally corrected using synthetic template baselines, reads within Hamming distance 2 were collapsed, and singletons that could not be merged were discarded. By aligning reads against IMGT, V, D and J genes, CDR3 length, and insertions or deletions at six rearrangement sites were assigned. Within each subset, clonotype counts were normalized to sorted cell number, after which true diversity and Gini coefficients were computed with the tcR R package. The overlap coefficient, calculated on TCRB nucleotide sequences, was used to measure repertoire sharing. As a proxy for the pre-selection repertoire, out-of-frame TCRB sequences from naive cells were analyzed. Imported from immuneACCESS, the table was reduced by TCRdb to in-frame sequences with V and J called. These copies leave out some clones; in studies compared against another copy, an unresolved V gene accounts for under half, and the cause of the remainder is not known. That table is the source of V, J and clone size, and D and trimming were worked out from the DNA. This sample has some 400,000 clones in its table, and roughly 16% of those were observed once. Jointly, the top ten make up about 0.02% of the sample.

A single peripheral blood draw of around 120 mL on average was collected from each donor into heparinised tubes. A BD FACSAria II and a panel including CD45RO, CCR7, CD25, CD127, CD95 and CD27 were used to sort naive, central memory, regulatory and stem cell-like memory CD4+ T cells. All sorted populations exceeded 98% purity. Right away, PBMCs were isolated by Lymphoprep density gradient centrifugation and were stained directly, with no culture step. So that batch effects would be minimized, each experiment stained and sorted samples in pairs, pairing one healthy donor with one patient. This receptor was taken from a woman aged 18-29 years in good health. Sequencing input: naive CD4+ T cells from blood. The cell subset or site label here, explained by the study, means: true naive CD4+ T cells. The chain employs TRBV30 and TRBJ2-7; the D segment could be TRBD2, given 5 matching bases. The DNA sequence reads TGTGCCTACGGGGACTACGAGCAGTACTTC. This gives the protein CAYGDYEQYF.